This note documents a single T cell receptor beta chain sequence. No antigen is known for it. This entry is derived from a study of cytomegalovirus exposure and HLA in healthy donors. Whole-study findings and limits: Researchers reportedly found TCR beta sequences accurately predicted most subjects' HLA-A and HLA-B alleles. Investigators reported 150 to 200 TCR beta chains as tied to cytomegalovirus. Beyond CMV serostatus, there was no information to go on about immune exposure. Rates of TCR association differed by HLA locus in a later analysis, with DRB1 highest and HLA-C lowest.

The junction had 12 bases not matched to a gene; V was cut back by 7 bases and J by 0 bases. The CDR3 runs to 17 residues. Germline CDR1 LGHNT, CDR2 FRNRAP. With 60 Vbeta and 13 Jbeta primers, the PCR was carried out. TCRdb keeps only in-frame clones here, not all; method: immunoSEQ multiplex PCR. The sample records some 170,000 clones, about four fifths being singletons. This chain links TRBV12-5 with TRBJ1-2; TRBD1 aligns across 9 bases. The sequence was collected from a girl aged 10-17 years in good health and CMV-seropositive. The sequencing input was PBMCs. In DNA form, the CDR3 reads TGTGCTAGTGCTCCCTCATGGGACAGGGTCTCTAACTATGGCTACACCTTC. The encoded protein is CASAPSWDRVSNYGYTF.